This T cell receptor beta chain comes out of a study of blood T cell repertoires in COVID-19. Turning to the study itself: Sample material is recorded as cDNA or gDNA derived from T cells, B-cell-depleted T cells, or PBMCs.

Repertoires were generated with immunoSEQ multiplex PCR, while TCRdb's copy carries only in-frame clones and drops some. The repertoire has around 300,000 clones, more than 70% of them found once; the top ten carry under 2%. The CDR3 loop spans 16 amino acids. CDR1 is LNHNV, CDR2 YYDKDF, per germline (reference sequence). The trim removed 1 base at V and 4 bases at J, leaving 7 bases unmatched. The gene calls are TRBV15 and TRBJ1-5, with 7 bases lining up with TRBD1. Sequencing used peripheral blood. The sequence was obtained from a woman in her thirties with COVID-19, enrolled during active disease. The CDR3 DNA is TGTGCCACCAGCAGAGGTAGAGGGGACAGTAATCAGCCCCAGCATTTT. Translation gives CATSRGRGDSNQPQHF.